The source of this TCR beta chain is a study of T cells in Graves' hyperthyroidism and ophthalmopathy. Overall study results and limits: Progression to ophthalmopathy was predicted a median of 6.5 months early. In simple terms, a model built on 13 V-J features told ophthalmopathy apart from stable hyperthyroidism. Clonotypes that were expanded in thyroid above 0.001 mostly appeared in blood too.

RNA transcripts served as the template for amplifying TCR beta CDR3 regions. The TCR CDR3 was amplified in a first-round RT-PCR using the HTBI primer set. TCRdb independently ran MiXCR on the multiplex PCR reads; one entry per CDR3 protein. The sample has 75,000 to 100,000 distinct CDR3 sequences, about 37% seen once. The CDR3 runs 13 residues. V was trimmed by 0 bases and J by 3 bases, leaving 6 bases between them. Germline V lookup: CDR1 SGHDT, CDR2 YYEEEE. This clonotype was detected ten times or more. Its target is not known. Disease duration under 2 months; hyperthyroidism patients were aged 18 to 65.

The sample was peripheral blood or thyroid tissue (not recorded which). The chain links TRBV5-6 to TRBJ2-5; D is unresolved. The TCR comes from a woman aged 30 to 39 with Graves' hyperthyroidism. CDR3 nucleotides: TGTGCCAGCAGCTTGGTATTGGAAGAGACCCAGTACTTC. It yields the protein CASSLVLEETQYF.